The T cell receptor (beta chain) described here comes from a study of T cells after yellow fever vaccination. TCRdb ran MiXCR on the 5' RACE reads and lists one entry per CDR3 protein. The table lists about 330,000 distinct CDR3 sequences, about 4% of them singletons, with just under 25% in the top ten. Germline CDR1 reads MNHEY; CDR2 reads SMNVEV (reference sequence). The CDR3 sequence is 14 residues long. V lost 1 base and J 4 bases, leaving 8 bases between the germline ends. V and J are TRBV27 and TRBJ1-5; tentative D call: TRBD1 (5 bases). The specimen was PBMCs, collected 5 days after the yellow fever booster vaccination. The TCR comes from a man between 18 and 35 years old who received the YFV17D yellow fever vaccine. CDR3 coding DNA: TGTGCCAGCAGTTTATGGCCAGGGAATCAGCCCCAGCATTTT. The encoded protein is CASSLWPGNQPQHF.